This T cell receptor (beta chain) comes out of a study of vaccination and CD4 T cells after COVID-19. This clonotype was found a few times. Its antigen is currently unknown. The Oncomine TCR Beta short-read assay was applied to DNA of cultured CD4+ T cells. TCRdb analysed the PCR reads with MiXCR anew, one entry per CDR3 protein. This table holds 10,000 or so distinct CDR3 sequences, about half found once. This CDR3 spans 15 amino acids. V gave up 7 bases and J gave up 2 bases; unmatched junction bases: 7. Germline assignment: CDR1 SNHLY and CDR2 FYNNEI. Documented treatment: roughly ten-day PBMC culture with coronavirus spike peptide pools or control peptides (ViraFEST assay).

The TCR originated in a human donor who had recovered from COVID-19. Input material: CD4+ T cells from blood, cultured in vitro. V usage is TRBV2 and J usage is TRBJ2-2; 7 positions agree with TRBD1. CDR3 in DNA: TGTGCCAGCACCTCGGACAGGAGCAACACCGGGGAGCTGTTTTTT. This encodes CASTSDRSNTGELFF.